The clone carrying this TCR beta chain was picked up one time. The data stem from a study of blood T cell repertoires in COVID-19. Study in general: COVID-19 samples collected from the United States, Italy and Spain covered acute and convalescent phases. Nucleic acid was either cDNA or gDNA, and it came from T cells, B-cell-depleted T cells, or PBMCs.

The CDR3 is 14 residues long. Trimming removed 1 base from V and 2 bases from J, with 3 bases in between. Looked up from germline, CDR1 is LGHDT and CDR2 is YNNKEL (reference sequence). In the original processing: Estimated nucleated cell counts came from reference gene primer amplification. The repertoire was sequenced with immunoSEQ multiplex PCR; TCRdb's copy has only in-frame clones and lacks some. Clone size and the V and J calls come from that table; the DNA yielded D and trimming. This table has roughly 190,000 clones, 80% to 85% appearing once. V gene TRBV3-1 (or the pseudogene TRBV3-2) combines with J gene TRBJ2-6; D not certain. Sequences were obtained from peripheral blood. The TCR was taken from a woman aged 40 to 55 with acute or convalescent COVID-19. CDR3: CASSQVTGANVLTF. CDR3 DNA sequence: TGTGCCAGCAGCCAAGTTACTGGGGCCAACGTCCTGACTTTC.